This TCR beta chain was captured in a study of shared clonotypes between healthy human individuals. Data came from immunoSEQ multiplex PCR; TCRdb stores just in-frame clones and leaves some out. The table has 450,000 to 600,000 clones, approximately 79% seen once. This CDR3 spans 17 amino acids. Trimming removed 5 bases from V and 0 bases from J, with 17 bases in between. From germline, CDR1 is SGHVS and CDR2 FQNEAQ. This clonotype was obtained from a woman between 40 and 50 years old in good health. Some clones in this sample may be carry-over from other donors' samples. Sequences were obtained from PBMCs. The chain couples TRBV7-8 to TRBJ2-1; D ambiguous. CDR3 in amino acids: CASSLGPGPSSYNEQFF. For the CDR3, the DNA is TGTGCCAGCAGCCTAGGGCCAGGACCAAGCTCCTACAATGAGCAGTTCTTC.